The source of this T cell receptor beta chain is a study of shared clonotypes between healthy human individuals. The CDR3 is made up of 13 amino acids. The germline V and J ends were trimmed by 9 bases and 0 bases, with 9 bases remaining between them. Germline CDR1 reads MNHNS; CDR2 reads SASEGT. The repertoire was sequenced with immunoSEQ multiplex PCR; TCRdb's copy has only in-frame clones and lacks some. The sample includes approximately 1,500,000 clones, approximately 96% of them seen just once. Sequencing input: naive CD4+ T cells sorted from blood. Subset indicated: CD45RA+ positively selected. The rearrangement links TRBV6-1 to TRBJ1-5, with D perhaps matching TRBD1 (6 bases). This sequence was found in a young man in good health. In DNA, the CDR3 is TGTGCCAGTGGACAGCCTAGCAATCAGCCCCAGCATTTT. Its translation is CASGQPSNQPQHF.